This entry lists 21 T cell receptor beta chains sequenced from one sample in a study of T-cell reconstitution after alpha-beta-depleted transplantation in children. TCRbeta library preparation incorporated unique molecular identifiers. MiXCR was run by TCRdb on the PCR reads, yielding one entry per CDR3 protein. The profile shows about 250,000 distinct CDR3 sequences, roughly a quarter of them singletons. This specimen consisted of PBMCs, mostly from graft donor cells, obtained 360 days after TCRalphabeta/CD19-depleted stem cell transplant. The receptors shown here come from a female patient aged 2-9 years who had a stem cell transplant for congenital amegakaryocytic thrombocytopenia, so the T cells may come from the graft donor.

This clonotype has at least ten counts. The chain joins TRBV20-1 to TRBJ2-4; 7 positions agree with TRBD1. Germline lookup yields CDR1 DFQATT and CDR2 SNEGSKA (reference sequence). With 8 bases clipped from V and 8 bases from J, the junction kept 12 bases outside the gene matches. The CDR3 totals 13 residues. CDR3: CSPDRECFDIQYF. The CDR3 region has the DNA TGCAGTCCCGACAGGGAATGTTTTGACATTCAGTACTTC.

The CDR3 reads CASSQAIVGTDTQYF. The CDR3, as DNA: TGTGCCAGCAGCCAAGCTATAGTGGGCACAGATACGCAGTATTTT. This chain uses TRBV3-1 with TRBJ2-3; no reliable D call. Germline V gives CDR1 LGHDT, CDR2 YNNKEL (reference sequence). Trimming shortened V by 1 base and J by 1 base, and 9 bases separated the two germline ends. The CDR3 has 15 residues.

In nucleotides, the CDR3 is TGTGCCTGGAGTAGTTGGGGGAACACCGGGGAGCTGTTTTTT. Encoded protein: CAWSSWGNTGELFF. The chain has TRBV30 and TRBJ2-2; D not resolved. From germline, CDR1 is GTSNPN and CDR2 SVGIG (reference sequence). With 2 bases removed from V and 1 base from J, the gap between germline ends came to 8 bases. The CDR3 length is 14 residues.

V is TRBV20-1 and J is TRBJ2-4, with TRBD2 matching 9 bases. The V and J ends lost 1 base and 0 bases, in that order; junction bases with no gene match: 4. Germline CDR1 is DFQATT and CDR2 is SNEGSKA (reference sequence). This CDR3 comprises 16 residues. CDR3: CSARALAGLAKNIQYF. The CDR3, as DNA: TGCAGTGCTAGAGCCCTAGCGGGGCTAGCCAAAAACATTCAGTACTTC.

This rearrangement joins TRBV7-6 to TRBJ2-1; TRBD2 agrees at 15 bases. Trimming removed 4 bases from V and 10 bases from J; junction bases left unmatched: 8. The CDR3 is 16 residues long. CDR1 and CDR2 (germline): SGHVS, FNYEAQ. The CDR3 region has the DNA TGTGCCAGCAGCTCCGGGACTAGCGGGGGGTTCCTCGAGCAGTTCTTC. Translating gives CASSSGTSGGFLEQFF.

V usage is TRBV6-5 and J usage is TRBJ1-5, with TRBD1 matching 8 bases. The CDR3 totals 16 residues. CDR1 and CDR2 from the germline V gene are MNHEY and SVGAGI. Trimming took 2 bases from V and 7 from J; bases not matched to a gene: 10. The CDR3 bases are TGTGCCAGCAGTTACCCAACCGGGACAGGTGGGCAGCCCCAGCATTTT. The encoded protein is CASSYPTGTGGQPQHF.

The rearrangement links TRBV20-1 to TRBJ1-5; 8 bases are a match to TRBD1. The CDR3 totals 14 residues. V gave up 5 bases and J gave up 0 bases; unmatched junction bases: 3. Germline V lookup: CDR1 DFQATT, CDR2 SNEGSKA (reference sequence). The CDR3 loop reads CSAHRGFSNQPQHF. The DNA for the CDR3 is TGCAGTGCTCACAGGGGGTTTAGCAATCAGCCCCAGCATTTT.

The chain combines TRBV2 with TRBJ1-3; D unclear. The CDR3 covers 16 residues. The V end was cut by 0 bases, the J end by 0 bases, with 9 bases between. Per the germline V gene, CDR1 is SNHLY and CDR2 is FYNNEI. In nucleotides, the CDR3 is TGTGCCAGCAGTGAAGCCGGCAGCCGCTCTGGAAACACCATATATTTT. Translating gives CASSEAGSRSGNTIYF.

This rearrangement joins TRBV28 to TRBJ2-1, with unresolved D. V lost 3 bases and J 4 bases, leaving 13 bases between the germline ends. The CDR3 is made up of 15 amino acids. Germline CDR1 and CDR2: MDHEN and SYDVKM. The CDR3 loop reads CASSFGASTYNEQFF. The CDR3 DNA is TGTGCCAGCAGTTTTGGCGCTTCGACTTACAATGAGCAGTTCTTC.

This clonotype was counted only a few times. The CDR3 loop reads CASSLDKGGVTEAFF. The CDR3 bases are TGCGCCAGCAGCTTGGATAAGGGAGGGGTCACTGAAGCTTTCTTT. The chain recombines TRBV5-1 with TRBJ1-1, with D possibly TRBD1 on 5 matching bases. Germline CDR1 SGHRS, CDR2 YFSETQ. The CDR3 extends over 15 amino acids. Trimming cost V 0 bases and J 4 bases, with 13 bases left between them.

This clonotype has just a few counts. The CDR3 reads CASSWGMGLEAFF. Here the CDR3 DNA reads TGCGCCAGCAGCTGGGGGATGGGGCTCGAGGCTTTCTTT. The chain couples TRBV5-1 to TRBJ1-1; D possibly corresponds to TRBD1 (5 bases). Trimming shortened V by 3 bases and J by 11 bases, and 17 bases separated the two germline ends. CDR1 is SGHRS, CDR2 YFSETQ, per germline. The CDR3 is 13 residues long.

CDR3 DNA: TGCAGCGGCGACAGGGGGCTCTGCTACGAGCAGTACTTC. This sequence encodes CSGDRGLCYEQYF. The chain links TRBV29-1 to TRBJ2-7; 10 bases agree with TRBD1. The CDR3 is 13 amino acids. CDR1 is SQVTM, CDR2 ANQGSEA, per germline. V shed 7 bases, J shed 3 bases, and the junction held 6 bases outside the gene matches.

The rearrangement uses TRBV20-1 and TRBJ1-6; a weak D match, TRBD1 (5 bases). There are 13 residues in the CDR3. Looked up from germline, CDR1 is DFQATT and CDR2 is SNEGSKA (reference sequence). Trimming left V 5 bases short and J 9 bases short, with 14 bases between. In DNA, the CDR3 is TGCAGTGCTGGGGGATGGTTGGGTTCACCCCTCCACTTT. This encodes CSAGGWLGSPLHF.

This clonotype occurred a few times. The rearrangement joins TRBV12-3 or TRBV12-4 to TRBJ2-7; TRBD1 might be the D (6 bases). This CDR3 is 14 amino acids long. Trimming took 6 bases from V and 5 from J, leaving 17 bases between them. Here the CDR3 reads CASSTHQGLDEQYF. CDR3 nucleotides: TGTGCCAGCAGCACACACCAGGGGCTGGACGAGCAGTACTTC.

The J gene is TRBJ2-1, the V gene TRBV9; no clear D. The ends were cut back, 0 bases at V and 5 bases at J, with 12 bases in the middle. CDR1 and CDR2 (germline): SGDLS, YYNGEE. The CDR3 runs 15 residues. Here the CDR3 DNA reads TGTGCCAGCAGCGTAGACCAGATCTATGACAATGAGCAGTTCTTC. Translating gives CASSVDQIYDNEQFF.

This clonotype was observed a few times. V and J are TRBV7-6 and TRBJ2-1; D remains unclear. Between the trimmed V and J ends, which lost 4 bases and 3 bases, there was a span of 7 bases. CDR3 length: 13 residues. Looked up from germline, CDR1 is SGHVS and CDR2 is FNYEAQ. The CDR3 loop reads CASSSADYNEQFF. CDR3 DNA: TGTGCCAGCAGCTCGGCGGACTACAATGAGCAGTTCTTC.

The CDR3 loop is CASSQDLSTSTDTQYF. The CDR3 region has the DNA TGTGCCAGCAGCCAAGACTTGTCAACTAGCACAGATACGCAGTATTTT. The gene calls are TRBV3-1 and TRBJ2-3; D ambiguous. Trimming pared 0 bases from V and 0 bases from J, leaving 10 bases between. Germline V gene data show CDR1 as LGHDT and CDR2 as YNNKEL (reference sequence). The CDR3 consists of 16 residues.

This clonotype was counted many times. The rearrangement uses TRBV4-1 and TRBJ2-1; tentatively, D is TRBD1 or TRBD2 (5 bases each). The V gene lost 3 bases and the J gene lost 3 bases, with 24 bases spanning the gap. Germline loops: CDR1 MGHRA, CDR2 YSYEKL. The CDR3 covers 19 residues. CDR3 sequence reads: CASSHLVATGRRDYNEQFF. The CDR3 coding sequence is TGCGCCAGCAGCCACCTTGTGGCGACGGGACGGAGAGACTACAATGAGCAGTTCTTC.

In its sample, this clonotype was seen a few times. This rearrangement joins TRBV28 to TRBJ1-4; the D is unclear. The V gene lost 4 bases and the J gene lost 5 bases, with 14 bases spanning the gap. Germline V gives CDR1 MDHEN, CDR2 SYDVKM. The CDR3 covers 15 residues. The CDR3 bases are TGTGCCAGCAGTTCAAGATTTGTCGGGAATGAAAAACTGTTTTTT. Protein product: CASSSRFVGNEKLFF.

The V gene is TRBV24-1, the J gene TRBJ2-2; D is unresolved. Deletions cut 6 bases from V and 2 bases from J, with 9 bases between. In germline, CDR1 is KGHDR, CDR2 SFDVKD. The CDR3 runs to 14 residues. The CDR3 sequence is CATSRSTNTGELFF. The CDR3 nucleotides are TGTGCCACCAGTCGTTCTACAAACACCGGGGAGCTGTTTTTT.

The J gene is TRBJ1-1, the V gene TRBV5-1; TRBD1 agrees at 7 bases. The germline V gene has CDR1 SGHRS and CDR2 YFSETQ. The J segment lost 3 bases and the V segment lost 1 base, leaving 12 bases of the junction unmatched. CDR3 length: 17 amino acids. DNA of the CDR3: TGCGCCAGCAGCTTGTCGGCCCGGGACAGCCCGGACACTGAAGCTTTCTTT. This codes for CASSLSARDSPDTEAFF.